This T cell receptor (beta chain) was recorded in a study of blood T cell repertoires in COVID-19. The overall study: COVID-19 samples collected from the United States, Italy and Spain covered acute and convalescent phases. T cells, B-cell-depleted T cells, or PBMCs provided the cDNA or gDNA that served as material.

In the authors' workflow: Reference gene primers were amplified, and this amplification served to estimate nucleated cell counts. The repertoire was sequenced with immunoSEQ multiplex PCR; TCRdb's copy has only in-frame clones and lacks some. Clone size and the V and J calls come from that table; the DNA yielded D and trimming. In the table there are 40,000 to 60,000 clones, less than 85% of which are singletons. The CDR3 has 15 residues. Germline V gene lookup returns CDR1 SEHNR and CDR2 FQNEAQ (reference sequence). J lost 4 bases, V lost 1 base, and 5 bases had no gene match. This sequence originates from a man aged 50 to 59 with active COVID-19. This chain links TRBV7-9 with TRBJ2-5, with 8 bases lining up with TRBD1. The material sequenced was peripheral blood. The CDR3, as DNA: TGTGCCAGCAGCTTAGGGCCGACAGGGGCAGAGACCCAGTACTTC. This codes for CASSLGPTGAETQYF.